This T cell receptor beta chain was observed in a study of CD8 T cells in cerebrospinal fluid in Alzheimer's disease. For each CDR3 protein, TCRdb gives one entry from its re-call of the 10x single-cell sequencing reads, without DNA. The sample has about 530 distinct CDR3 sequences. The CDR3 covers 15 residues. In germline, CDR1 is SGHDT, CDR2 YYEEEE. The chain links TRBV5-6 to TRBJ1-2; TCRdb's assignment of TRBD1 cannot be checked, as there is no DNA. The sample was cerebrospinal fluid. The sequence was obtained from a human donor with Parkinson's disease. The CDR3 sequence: CASCVWTGGNYGYTF.